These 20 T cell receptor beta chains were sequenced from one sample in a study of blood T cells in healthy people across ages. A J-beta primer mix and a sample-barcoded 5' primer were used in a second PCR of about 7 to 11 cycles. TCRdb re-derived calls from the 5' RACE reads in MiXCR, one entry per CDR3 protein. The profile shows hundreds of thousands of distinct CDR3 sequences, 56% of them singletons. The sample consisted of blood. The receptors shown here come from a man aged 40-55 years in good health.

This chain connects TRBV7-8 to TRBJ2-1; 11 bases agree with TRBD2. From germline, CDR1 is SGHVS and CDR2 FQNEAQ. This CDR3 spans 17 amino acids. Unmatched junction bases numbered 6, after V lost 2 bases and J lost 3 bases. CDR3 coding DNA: TGTGCCAGCAGCTTACGCCCGGGACTAGCGGACTACAATGAGCAGTTCTTC. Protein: CASSLRPGLADYNEQFF.

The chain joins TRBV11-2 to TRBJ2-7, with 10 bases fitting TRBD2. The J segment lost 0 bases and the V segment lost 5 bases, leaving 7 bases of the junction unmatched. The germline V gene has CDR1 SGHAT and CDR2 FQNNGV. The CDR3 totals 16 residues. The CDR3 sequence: CASSNPSGSFSYEQYF. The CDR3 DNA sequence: TGTGCCAGCAGCAATCCTAGCGGGAGCTTCTCCTACGAGCAGTACTTC. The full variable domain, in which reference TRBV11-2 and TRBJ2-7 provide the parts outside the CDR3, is EAGVAQSPRYKIIEKRQSVAFWCNPISGHATLYWYQQILGQGPKLLIQFQNNGVVDDSQLPKDRFSAERLKGVDSTLKIQPAKLEDSAVYLCASSNPSGSFSYEQYFGPGTRLTVT.

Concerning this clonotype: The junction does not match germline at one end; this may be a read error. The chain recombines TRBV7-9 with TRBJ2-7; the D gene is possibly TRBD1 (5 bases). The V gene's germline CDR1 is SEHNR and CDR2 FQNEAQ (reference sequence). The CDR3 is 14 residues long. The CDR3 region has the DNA TGTGCCGGCAGCTTCTCGCAGGGCTACCCCGAGCAGTACTTC. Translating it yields CAGSFSQGYPEQYF.

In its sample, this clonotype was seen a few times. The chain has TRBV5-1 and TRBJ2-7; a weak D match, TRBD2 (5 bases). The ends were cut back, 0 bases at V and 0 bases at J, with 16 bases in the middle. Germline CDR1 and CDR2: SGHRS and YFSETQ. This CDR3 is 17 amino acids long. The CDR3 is CASSLDPRGINSYEQYF. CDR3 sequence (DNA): TGCGCCAGCAGCTTGGACCCTCGGGGAATTAACTCCTACGAGCAGTACTTC.

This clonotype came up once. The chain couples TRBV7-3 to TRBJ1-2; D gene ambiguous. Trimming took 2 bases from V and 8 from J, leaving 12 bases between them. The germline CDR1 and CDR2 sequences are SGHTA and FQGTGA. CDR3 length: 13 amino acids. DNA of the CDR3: TGTGCCAGCAGCTTAGGAGGGTACTCGGGCTACACCTTC. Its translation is CASSLGGYSGYTF.

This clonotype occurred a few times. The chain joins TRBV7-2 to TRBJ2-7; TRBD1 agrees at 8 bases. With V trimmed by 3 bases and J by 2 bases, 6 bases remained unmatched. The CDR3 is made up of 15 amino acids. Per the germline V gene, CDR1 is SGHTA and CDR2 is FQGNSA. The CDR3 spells CASSLDRVSAYEQYF. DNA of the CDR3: TGTGCCAGCAGCTTGGACAGGGTTTCCGCCTACGAGCAGTACTTC.

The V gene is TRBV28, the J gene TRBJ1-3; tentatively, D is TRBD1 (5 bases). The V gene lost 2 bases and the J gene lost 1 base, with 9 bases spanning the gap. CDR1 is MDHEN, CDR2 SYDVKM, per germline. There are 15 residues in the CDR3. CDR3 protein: CASSLMQGSGNTIYF. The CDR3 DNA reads TGTGCCAGCAGTTTAATGCAGGGTTCTGGAAACACCATATATTTT. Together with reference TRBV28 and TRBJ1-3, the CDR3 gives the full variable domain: DVKVTQSSRYLVKRTGEKVFLECVQDMDHENMFWYRQDPGLGLRLIYFSYDVKMKEKGDIPEGYSVSREKKERFSLILESASTNQTSMYLCASSLMQGSGNTIYFGEGSWLTVV.

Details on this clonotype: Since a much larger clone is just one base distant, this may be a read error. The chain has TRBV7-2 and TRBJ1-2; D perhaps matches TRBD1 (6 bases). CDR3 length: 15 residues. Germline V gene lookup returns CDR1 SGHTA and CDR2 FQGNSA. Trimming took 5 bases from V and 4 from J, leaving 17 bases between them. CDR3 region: CASSLRQEAGYGYTF. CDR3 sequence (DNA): TGTGCCAGCAGCCTCCGACAGGAGGCCGGCTATGGCTACACCTTC. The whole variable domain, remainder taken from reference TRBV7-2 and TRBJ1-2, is GAGVSQSPSNKVTEKGKDVELRCDPISGHTALYWYRQSLGQGLEFLIYFQGNSAPDKSGLPSDRFSAERTGGSVSTLTIQRTQQEDSAVYLCASSLRQEAGYGYTFGSGTRLTVV.

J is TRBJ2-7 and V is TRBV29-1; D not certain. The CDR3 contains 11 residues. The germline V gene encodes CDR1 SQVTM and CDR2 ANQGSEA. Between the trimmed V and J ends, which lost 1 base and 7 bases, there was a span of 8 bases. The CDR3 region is CSVEGRKEQYF. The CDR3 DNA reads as TGCAGCGTTGAAGGTCGGAAGGAGCAGTACTTC.

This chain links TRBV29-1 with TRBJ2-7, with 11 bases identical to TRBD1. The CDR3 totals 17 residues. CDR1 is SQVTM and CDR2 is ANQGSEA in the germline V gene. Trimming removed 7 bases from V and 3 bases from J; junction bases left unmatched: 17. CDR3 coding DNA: TGCAGCGCGGACAGGGGGCACGTTGCCGTCGATCTCTACGAGCAGTACTTC. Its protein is CSADRGHVAVDLYEQYF.

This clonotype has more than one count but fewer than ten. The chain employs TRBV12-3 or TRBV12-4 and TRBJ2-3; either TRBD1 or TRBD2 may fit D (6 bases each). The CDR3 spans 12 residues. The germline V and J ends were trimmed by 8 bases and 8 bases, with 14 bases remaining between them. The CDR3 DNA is TGTGCCAGCCTGGAGGGGGGTGCTACGCAGTATTTT. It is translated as CASLEGGATQYF.

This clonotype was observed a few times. The CDR3 sequence: CSARGAGLNTEAFF. CDR3 nucleotide sequence: TGCAGCGCCCGGGGCGCAGGGTTGAACACTGAAGCTTTCTTT. V usage is TRBV29-1 and J usage is TRBJ1-1; maybe TRBD1 (5 bases). CDR1 is SQVTM, CDR2 ANQGSEA, per germline. The CDR3 is 14 amino acids. V lost 7 bases to trimming and J lost 0 bases, with 15 bases between them.

The DNA for the CDR3 is TGTGCCAGCAGCCAATCCCAGGGTGGAGAGCAGTACTTC. Its protein is CASSQSQGGEQYF. V usage is TRBV14 and J usage is TRBJ2-7; possibly TRBD1 for D (5 bases). V dropped 2 bases and J dropped 7 bases, with 12 bases sitting between them. The germline gives CDR1 SGHDN, CDR2 FVKESK. The CDR3 spans 13 residues. Together with reference TRBV14 and TRBJ2-7, the CDR3 gives the full variable domain: EAGVTQFPSHSVIEKGQTVTLRCDPISGHDNLYWYRRVMGKEIKFLLHFVKESKQDESGMPNNRFLAERTGGTYSTLKVQPAELEDSGVYFCASSQSQGGEQYFGPGTRLTVT.

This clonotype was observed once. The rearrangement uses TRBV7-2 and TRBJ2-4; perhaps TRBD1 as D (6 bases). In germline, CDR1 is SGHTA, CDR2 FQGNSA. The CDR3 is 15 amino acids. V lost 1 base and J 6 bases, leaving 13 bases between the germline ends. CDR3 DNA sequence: TGTGCCAGCAGCTTAGTTCTGGGGGCGGTAAACATTCAGTACTTC. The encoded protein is CASSLVLGAVNIQYF.

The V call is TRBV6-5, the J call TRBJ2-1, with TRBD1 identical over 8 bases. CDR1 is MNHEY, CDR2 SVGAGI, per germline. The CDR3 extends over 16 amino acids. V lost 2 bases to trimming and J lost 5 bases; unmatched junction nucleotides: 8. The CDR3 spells CASSYTDRARDNEQFF. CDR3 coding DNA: TGTGCCAGCAGTTACACGGACAGGGCTAGGGACAATGAGCAGTTCTTC.

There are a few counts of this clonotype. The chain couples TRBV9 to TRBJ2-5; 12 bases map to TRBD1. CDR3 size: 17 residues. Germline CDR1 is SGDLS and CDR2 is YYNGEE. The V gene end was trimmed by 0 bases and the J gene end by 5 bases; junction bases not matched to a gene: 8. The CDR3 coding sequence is TGTGCCAGCAGCGTAGGGGGGACAGGGGGCATTGGGGAGACCCAGTACTTC. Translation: CASSVGGTGGIGETQYF.

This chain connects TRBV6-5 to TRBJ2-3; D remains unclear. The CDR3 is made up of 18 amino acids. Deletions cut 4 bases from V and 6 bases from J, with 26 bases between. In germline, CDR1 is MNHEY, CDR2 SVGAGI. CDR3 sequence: CASSSPDRAVPLGDTQYF. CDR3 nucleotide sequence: TGTGCCAGCAGTTCCCCTGACCGGGCCGTACCCCTAGGGGATACGCAGTATTTT.

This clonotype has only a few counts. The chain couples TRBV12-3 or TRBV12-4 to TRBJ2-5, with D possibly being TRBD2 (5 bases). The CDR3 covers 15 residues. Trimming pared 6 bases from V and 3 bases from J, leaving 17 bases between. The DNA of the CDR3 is TGTGCCAGCAGGCCCCCCCCAGCGGAGGAAGAGACCCAGTACTTC. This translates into CASRPPPAEEETQYF.

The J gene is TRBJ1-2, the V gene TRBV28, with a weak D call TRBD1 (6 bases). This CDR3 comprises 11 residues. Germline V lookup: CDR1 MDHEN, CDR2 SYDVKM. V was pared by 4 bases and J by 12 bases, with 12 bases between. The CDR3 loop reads CASSSRTEHTF. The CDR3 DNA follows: TGTGCCAGCAGTTCGCGGACAGAGCACACCTTC.

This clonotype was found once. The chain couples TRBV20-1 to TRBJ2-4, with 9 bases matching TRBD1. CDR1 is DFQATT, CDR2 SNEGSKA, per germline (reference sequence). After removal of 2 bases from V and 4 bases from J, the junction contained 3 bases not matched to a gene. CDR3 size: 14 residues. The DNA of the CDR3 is TGCAGTGCTAGACCTGGACAGGGGAAAAACATTCAGTACTTC. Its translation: CSARPGQGKNIQYF.